The sequence of this T cell receptor beta chain was determined in a study of spatial heterogeneity in lung cancer (dated by TCRdb to about 2019). Background for the entire study: More beta-chain than alpha-chain transcripts were consistently detected, likely reflecting higher beta-chain transcript abundance. In the raw uncorrected reads, each unique combination of TCR and UMI appeared more than ten times on average. At surgery, both alpha and beta chains were TCR-sequenced in more than 200 tumor regions, 63 to 80 matched nontumor lung samples and a few dozen PBMC samples. Nonsynonymous mutation counts, determined by whole-exome sequencing of tumor tissue, were related to features of the TCR repertoire. In non-small cell lung cancer, the study made a quantitative comparison of TCR alpha and beta repertoires among multiple tumor regions, matched nontumor lung and blood.

The cysteine opens and the phenylalanine closes a CDR3 of 14 amino acids. The entry retains the CDR3 DNA only, 42 bases that are in frame from base 1. In the germline V gene, CDR1 corresponds to KGHSH and CDR2 to LQKENI. Relative to germline, V is 3 bases shorter and J is 3 bases shorter, with 11 bases between their ends. Interpreted using the paper, the time point label stands for: sample taken at primary tumor resection. For TCR sequencing, whole RNA was extracted from tumor and nontumor lung tissue, or from cryopreserved PBMC samples, and no cell sorting was done. The donors were around 69 patients from the lung TRACERx cohort who had early-stage, untreated non-small cell lung cancer. Only patients with enough RNA available from two or more tumor regions were chosen for TCR sequencing. The library was prepared using 5' RACE. This sample was sequenced with a NextSeq 500. In the TCR library protocol, a unique molecular identifier was attached to each TCR cDNA molecule so that PCR and sequencing errors could be corrected. The original pipeline was this. TCR identification, UMI-based error correction and CDR3 extraction were all carried out with Decombinator tools. TCRs above a frequency of 2 per 1,000, corresponding to the top 1% of the tumor frequency distribution, were defined as expanded. Renyi diversity was computed with the R vegan package after each repertoire had been subsampled 100 times to 5,000 TCRs. To build CDR3 similarity networks, amino acid triplet string-kernel similarity was used, and CDR3s were connected when their pairwise similarity was above 0.82. Using fastp at Q25 and MiXCR, TCRdb reprocessed the public reads and kept productive beta chains. All rows with the same CDR3 protein become a single entry with the most common DNA and genes. The V and J calls follow TCRdb's processing rather than the paper's. Present in this sample are approximately 40,000 distinct CDR3 sequences, 4% to 6% of which were seen just once. Roughly 26% of the sample is held by the ten biggest clonotypes.

The study at large found these results: Ubiquitous expanded tumor TCRs were detected in blood more often at tumor resection than at routine follow-up. Additional single-cell paired TCR alpha and beta sequencing was considered necessary to confirm, at a functional level, the hypothesis that regional TCRs recognize regional mutations.

Remarks on this clonotype: What antigen it recognizes has not been identified. Base quality data are lacking; no much larger clone is found one base away.

This sequence uses TRBV18 and TRBJ2-5; a tentative D call is TRBD1 (5 bases match). This specimen consisted of PBMCs, obtained at surgery. This receptor was obtained from a female donor with early-stage non-small cell lung cancer. This receptor carries the CDR3 CASSPTVAEETQYF. The DNA is as follows: TGTGCCAGCTCACCGACAGTGGCAGAAGAGACCCAGTACTTC.